These 27 T cell receptor beta chains were all obtained from the same sample, sequenced in a study of blood T cell repertoires in COVID-19. The repertoire was sequenced with immunoSEQ multiplex PCR; TCRdb's copy has only in-frame clones and lacks some. The table has around 100,000 clones, 87% seen once; the top ten hold 3% to 3.5%. Sequenced: peripheral blood. Receptors originate from a man in his fifties or sixties in a cohort sampled during active COVID-19.

The chain joins TRBV10-2 to TRBJ1-1; D gene unclear. The germline CDR1 and CDR2 sequences are WSHSY and SAAADI. Trimming took off 3 bases at V and 0 bases at J, with 8 bases between the two ends. This CDR3 has 14 residues. Here the CDR3 reads CASSETVVNTEAFF. CDR3 bases: TGCGCCAGCAGTGAAACTGTAGTGAACACTGAAGCTTTCTTT.

The rearrangement joins TRBV18 to TRBJ2-1; 11 bases agree with TRBD1. Germline CDR1 and CDR2: KGHSH and LQKENI. The CDR3 length is 17 residues. V dropped 3 bases and J dropped 2; count of bases not matched to a gene: 6. CDR3: CASSPYSGQGAYNEQFF. CDR3 DNA: TGTGCCAGCTCACCTTATTCGGGACAGGGGGCCTACAATGAGCAGTTCTTC.

The chain links TRBV19 to TRBJ2-1; the match to TRBD2 covers 7 bases. This CDR3 contains 14 residues. V was pared by 9 bases and J by 7 bases, with 12 bases of the junction left unmatched. Germline CDR1 is LNHDA and CDR2 is SQIVND (reference sequence). For the CDR3, the DNA is TGTGCCAGCCTAGAGGGCGGGGGATCGAATGAGCAGTTCTTC. This codes for CASLEGGGSNEQFF.

The chain couples TRBV19 to TRBJ1-6; 8 bases are a match to TRBD1. Germline-derived CDR1 and CDR2 are LNHDA and SQIVND (reference sequence). Losses at the gene ends were 4 bases for V and 8 bases for J; bases not matched to a gene: 7. This CDR3 comprises 15 residues. The CDR3 nucleotides are TGTGCCAGTAGTACCCAGGACAGGGCTGATTCACCCCTCCACTTT. Translated, it gives CASSTQDRADSPLHF.

The chain joins TRBV3-1 (or the pseudogene TRBV3-2) to TRBJ2-2, with 8 bases matching TRBD1. The CDR3 extends over 14 amino acids. Trimming took 3 bases from V and 8 from J; bases not matched to a gene: 5. The germline V gene has CDR1 LGHDT and CDR2 YNNKEL (reference sequence). CDR3 sequence: CASSQLQGAGELFF. Here the CDR3 DNA reads TGTGCCAGCAGCCAGTTGCAGGGGGCAGGGGAGCTGTTTTTT.

The V and J genes are TRBV20-1 and TRBJ1-1; D call uncertain. V lost 5 bases, J lost 6 bases, and 10 bases lay in between. The length of the CDR3 is 11 residues. Germline CDR1 and CDR2: DFQATT and SNEGSKA (reference sequence). The CDR3 region is CSASGVPEAFF. The CDR3 DNA follows: TGCAGTGCTTCCGGGGTCCCTGAAGCTTTCTTT.

The J gene is TRBJ2-2, the V gene TRBV7-2; D may be TRBD1 (5 bases). Trimming removed 1 base from V and 0 bases from J, with 6 bases in between. The CDR3 has 15 residues. Germline-derived CDR1 and CDR2 are SGHTA and FQGNSA. CDR3 in amino acids: CASSLGQTNTGELFF. CDR3 coding DNA: TGTGCCAGCAGCTTAGGACAGACGAACACCGGGGAGCTGTTTTTT.

The V gene is TRBV7-3, the J gene TRBJ2-1; possibly TRBD2 for D (5 bases). Trimming removed 4 bases from V and 5 bases from J, with 9 bases in between. From germline, CDR1 is SGHTA and CDR2 FQGTGA. This CDR3 contains 13 residues. The CDR3 region has the DNA TGTGCCAGCAGCTCTGACGGGGACAATGAGCAGTTCTTC. This translates into CASSSDGDNEQFF.

In the case of this clone: This sample includes further DNA sequences coding for the same CDR3. The chain recombines TRBV6-5 with TRBJ2-2; 9 nucleotides agree with TRBD1. The CDR3 runs to 14 residues. Per germline, CDR1 MNHEY and CDR2 SVGAGI. With 8 bases clipped from V and 0 bases from J, the junction kept 1 base outside the gene matches. CDR3 sequence reads: CASRQGANTGELFF. CDR3 nucleotides: TGTGCCAGCCGACAGGGGGCGAACACCGGGGAGCTGTTTTTT.

This clone is a singleton in its sample. The CDR3 reads CASSSAGLAGEQYF. CDR3 in DNA: TGCGCCAGCAGCTCTGCGGGACTAGCGGGCGAGCAGTACTTC. V usage is TRBV5-1 and J usage is TRBJ2-7, with TRBD2 matching over 12 bases. CDR3 length: 14 residues. In germline, CDR1 is SGHRS, CDR2 YFSETQ. Germline trimming cut 3 bases from V and 6 bases from J; bases unmatched to any gene: 4.

The chain joins TRBV4-1 to TRBJ2-1, with 7 bases lining up with TRBD2. V shed 0 bases, J shed 4 bases, and the junction held 9 bases outside the gene matches. Germline V lookup: CDR1 MGHRA, CDR2 YSYEKL. CDR3 length: 17 amino acids. The CDR3 sequence: CASSQDQLGGLYNEQFF. CDR3 DNA: TGCGCCAGCAGCCAAGACCAACTGGGGGGGTTATACAATGAGCAGTTCTTC.

The chain couples TRBV3-1 (or the pseudogene TRBV3-2) to TRBJ1-5; D is perhaps TRBD1 (6 bases). This CDR3 has 16 residues. Trimming stripped 2 bases from V and 7 bases from J, with 18 bases between. The germline V gene encodes CDR1 LGHDT and CDR2 YNNKEL (reference sequence). The CDR3 DNA sequence: TGTGCCAGCAGCCAAAGGGGGGGAACAGGGAAACAGCCCCAGCATTTT. Translating gives CASSQRGGTGKQPQHF.

The chain uses TRBV29-1 and TRBJ2-3, with a tentative D call TRBD1 (6 bases). V gave up 2 bases and J gave up 6 bases, with 9 bases separating them. There are 12 residues in the CDR3. CDR1 and CDR2 (germline): SQVTM, ANQGSEA. In DNA, the CDR3 is TGCAGCGTTGAACAGGGGTTGGATACGCAGTATTTT. Residues: CSVEQGLDTQYF.

The V and J genes are TRBV10-2 and TRBJ2-2, with TRBD1 identical over 8 bases. The CDR3 contains 13 residues. V dropped 6 bases and J dropped 8; count of bases not matched to a gene: 5. CDR1 and CDR2 from the germline V gene are WSHSY and SAAADI. The CDR3 sequence is CASSETGVGELFF. The CDR3 DNA reads as TGCGCCAGCAGCGAGACAGGGGTAGGGGAGCTGTTTTTT.

The chain uses TRBV24-1 and TRBJ2-7; 8 positions agree with TRBD1. V lost 4 bases to trimming and J lost 0 bases; unmatched junction nucleotides: 4. Looked up from germline, CDR1 is KGHDR and CDR2 is SFDVKD. The CDR3 contains 15 residues. The CDR3 sequence: CATSEWTGYSYEQYF. CDR3 nucleotides: TGTGCCACCAGTGAATGGACAGGGTACTCCTACGAGCAGTACTTC.

Points on this clone: An end of the junction does not agree with germline; a read error may underlie this. The genes are TRBV2 and TRBJ2-1, with TRBD2 matching 10 bases. The CDR3 is made up of 15 amino acids. The germline gives CDR1 SNHLY, CDR2 FYNNEI. The CDR3 reads CASRIAGGSHNEQFF. The DNA of the CDR3 is TGTGCCAGCAGGATAGCGGGGGGCTCCCACAATGAGCAGTTCTTC.

The rearrangement joins TRBV7-8 to TRBJ1-1; possibly TRBD1 for D (5 bases). The CDR3 covers 13 residues. Trimming cost V 7 bases and J 7 bases, with 16 bases left between them. The V gene's germline CDR1 is SGHVS and CDR2 FQNEAQ. This CDR3 is CASTHLGGNEAFF. The DNA for the CDR3 is TGTGCCAGCACGCATTTGGGGGGGAATGAAGCTTTCTTT.

The chain employs TRBV7-6 and TRBJ2-7; 8 nucleotides match TRBD1. The CDR3 extends over 17 amino acids. Germline V gene sequence: CDR1 SGHVS, CDR2 FNYEAQ. V lost 5 bases and J lost 6; bases outside the gene matches: 18. The CDR3 nucleotides are TGTGCCAGCAGCCCAGGACAGGGAGGAGGTTCCATCGCCGAGCAGTACGTC. Translated, it gives CASSPGQGGGSIAEQYV.

This clone appeared a few times. The V and J genes are TRBV2 and TRBJ2-7; D might be TRBD2 (6 bases). Germline assignment: CDR1 SNHLY and CDR2 FYNNEI. The CDR3 consists of 12 residues. V was clipped by 9 bases and J by 7 bases, with 16 bases between them. This CDR3 is CASRGSALEQYV. CDR3 nucleotide sequence: TGTGCCAGTCGGGGGTCTGCATTGGAGCAGTACGTC.

The V call is TRBV7-7, the J call TRBJ2-2, with 11 bases aligning to TRBD1. V lost 1 base, J lost 3 bases, and 10 bases stayed unmatched. Germline-derived CDR1 and CDR2 are SSHAT and FNYEAQ (reference sequence). This CDR3 region has 19 residues. CDR3 sequence reads: CASSLEVARGQGDTGELFF. The CDR3 DNA reads TGTGCCAGCAGCTTAGAAGTCGCGAGGGGACAGGGGGACACCGGGGAGCTGTTTTTT.

The chain links TRBV5-1 to TRBJ2-2, with a tentative D call TRBD1 (6 bases). Trimming pared 1 base from V and 2 bases from J, leaving 15 bases between. Germline V gives CDR1 SGHRS, CDR2 YFSETQ. The CDR3 runs 17 residues. The CDR3 nucleotides read TGCGCCAGCAGCTTGACATTGACCAGGGGCAACACCGGGGAGCTGTTTTTT. Protein product: CASSLTLTRGNTGELFF.

The genes are TRBV6-5 and TRBJ1-1; TRBD1 matches 9 bases. Trimming took 7 bases from V and 2 from J; bases not matched to a gene: 5. Germline CDR1 MNHEY, CDR2 SVGAGI. The CDR3 runs to 14 residues. The CDR3, as DNA: TGTGCCAGCACCTTGACAGGGGGAAACACTGAAGCTTTCTTT. Translating it yields CASTLTGGNTEAFF.

V is TRBV10-3 and J is TRBJ2-1; TRBD1 matches 7 bases. V was clipped by 11 bases and J by 9 bases; unmatched bases: 10. This CDR3 contains 12 residues. Germline CDR1 ENHRY, CDR2 SYGVKD. The CDR3 loop is CAAKGQNFEQFF. In nucleotides, the CDR3 is TGTGCCGCGAAGGGACAGAATTTTGAGCAGTTCTTC.

This chain uses TRBV9 with TRBJ1-6, with TRBD1 identical over 7 bases. The V and J ends lost 3 bases and 5 bases, in that order; junction bases with no gene match: 5. The CDR3 runs 15 residues. Germline values: CDR1 SGDLS, CDR2 YYNGEE. The CDR3, as DNA: TGTGCCAGCAGCGAGCAGCAGGGGGATAATTCACCCCTCCACTTT. Translation gives CASSEQQGDNSPLHF. Together with reference TRBV9 and TRBJ1-6, the CDR3 gives the full variable domain: DSGVTQTPKHLITATGQRVTLRCSPRSGDLSVYWYQQSLDQGLQFLIQYYNGEERAKGNILERFSAQQFPDLHSELNLSSLELGDSALYFCASSEQQGDNSPLHFGNGTRLTVT.

This chain links TRBV19 with TRBJ2-5; D is possibly TRBD2 (6 bases). Trimming took 6 bases from V and 5 from J, leaving 22 bases between them. This CDR3 comprises 16 residues. Germline V gene sequence: CDR1 LNHDA, CDR2 SQIVND (reference sequence). CDR3 loop: CASSANRDPRGETQYF. The CDR3 region has the DNA TGTGCCAGTAGCGCCAACCGGGACCCACGGGGGGAGACCCAGTACTTC. The entire variable domain, with the rest obtained from reference TRBV19 and TRBJ2-5, is as follows: DGGITQSPKYLFRKEGQNVTLSCEQNLNHDAMYWYRQDPGQGLRLIYYSQIVNDFQKGDIAEGYSVSREKKESFPLTVTSAQKNPTAFYLCASSANRDPRGETQYFGPGTRLLVL.

The chain recombines TRBV7-2 with TRBJ2-7, with D tentatively TRBD2 (5 bases). Between the trimmed V and J ends, which lost 5 bases and 7 bases, there was a span of 15 bases. Looked up from germline, CDR1 is SGHTA and CDR2 is FQGNSA. The CDR3 runs to 13 residues. This chain's CDR3 is CASSLGGSVEQYF. CDR3 nucleotides: TGTGCCAGCAGCCTAGGAGGATCTGTGGAGCAGTACTTC.

The V gene is TRBV7-8, the J gene TRBJ1-5; no firm D call. This CDR3 region has 14 residues. Germline V lookup: CDR1 SGHVS, CDR2 FQNEAQ. Trimming took off 1 base at V and 2 bases at J, with 6 bases between the two ends. In DNA, the CDR3 is TGTGCCAGCAGCTTAGACCGGGGCAATCAGCCCCAGCATTTT. Amino acid sequence: CASSLDRGNQPQHF.